A single sample is the source of the 10 T cell receptor beta chains below, sequenced in a study of cytomegalovirus exposure and HLA in healthy donors. PCR employed 60 Vbeta and 13 Jbeta primers. Repertoires were generated with immunoSEQ multiplex PCR, while TCRdb's copy carries only in-frame clones and drops some. The sample carries 100,000 or so clones, approximately 85% recorded once. The material sequenced was PBMCs. The receptors here all came from a man aged 25-45 years in good health and CMV-seronegative.

The chain uses TRBV5-1 and TRBJ1-6; a possible D gene is TRBD1 (6 bases). CDR1 and CDR2 (germline): SGHRS, YFSETQ. The CDR3 covers 14 residues. The V end lost 5 bases, the J end lost 7 bases, and 13 bases lay between the germline ends. The CDR3 region has the DNA TGCGCCAGCAGGTCTGGACAGCCCAATTCACCCCTCCACTTT. Translation: CASRSGQPNSPLHF.

The CDR3: CARSLLDRVLLGPLEAFF. CDR3 DNA sequence: TGTGCCAGAAGCTTACTCGACAGAGTATTACTCGGTCCCCTTGAAGCTTTCTTT. The chain has TRBV5-3 and TRBJ1-1; possibly TRBD1 for D (5 bases). TRBV5-3 carries the ORF label, with uncertain function. The length of the CDR3 is 18 residues. The V end lost 2 bases, the J end lost 7 bases, and 27 bases lay between the germline ends.

J is TRBJ2-7 and V is TRBV4-1; D unresolved. The germline V gene encodes CDR1 MGHRA and CDR2 YSYEKL. Trimming removed 1 base at V and 3 bases at J, with 7 bases between. The CDR3 contains 13 residues. CDR3 in DNA: TGCGCCAGCAGCCAAGCCCTCGGCTACGAGCAGTACTTC. Translated: CASSQALGYEQYF.

The chain recombines TRBV7-2 with TRBJ1-5; D remains ambiguous. Germline values: CDR1 SGHTA, CDR2 FQGNSA. The V and J ends lost 4 bases and 6 bases respectively, with 16 bases between them. CDR3 length: 15 amino acids. In DNA form, the CDR3 reads TGTGCCAGCAGCTCCCGTCCTGGGCAGAGTCAGCCCCAGCATTTT. The encoded protein is CASSSRPGQSQPQHF.

This chain uses TRBV9 with TRBJ2-2; 9 nucleotides agree with TRBD2. The CDR3 has 16 amino acids. Per the germline V gene, CDR1 is SGDLS and CDR2 is YYNGEE. V dropped 0 bases and J dropped 2; count of bases not matched to a gene: 2. Written as DNA, the CDR3 is TGTGCCAGCAGCGTAGTTAGCGGGAGAAACACCGGGGAGCTGTTTTTT. This sequence encodes CASSVVSGRNTGELFF.

The chain carries TRBV5-1 and TRBJ2-7; D is possibly TRBD1 (6 bases). The ends were cut back, 5 bases at V and 2 bases at J, with 17 bases in the middle. The V gene's germline CDR1 is SGHRS and CDR2 YFSETQ. The CDR3 runs to 15 residues. Written as DNA, the CDR3 is TGCGCCAGCAGACCAGGTCTGGGGGCCGCCTACGAGCAGTACTTC. Amino acid sequence: CASRPGLGAAYEQYF.

Here the CDR3 reads CASGLVLGGTTEYNEQFF. The CDR3 DNA follows: TGTGCTAGTGGTTTGGTTTTAGGAGGGACCACCGAGTACAATGAGCAGTTCTTC. V is TRBV12-5 and J is TRBJ2-1; the D gene is possibly TRBD2 (6 bases). From germline, CDR1 is LGHNT and CDR2 FRNRAP. The ends were cut back, 0 bases at V and 4 bases at J, with 19 bases in the middle. This CDR3 spans 18 amino acids.

This sequence joins TRBV7-9 and TRBJ1-4; D not resolved. The CDR3 runs to 15 residues. V shed 1 base and J shed 5 bases, with 11 bases lying between them. The germline V gene has CDR1 SEHNR and CDR2 FQNEAQ (reference sequence). CDR3 sequence: CASSLVQIRNEKLFF. The DNA for the CDR3 is TGTGCCAGCAGCTTAGTCCAGATCCGAAATGAAAAACTGTTTTTT.

The rearrangement links TRBV15 to TRBJ2-1; 10 nucleotides agree with TRBD2. Germline values: CDR1 LNHNV, CDR2 YYDKDF (reference sequence). The CDR3 has 16 amino acids. J gave up 3 bases and V 1 base, and 3 bases lay outside the gene matches. CDR3 nucleotides: TGTGCCACCAGCAGAGCTAGCGGGAGTGTCTACAATGAGCAGTTCTTC. The encoded protein is CATSRASGSVYNEQFF.

V and J are TRBV15 and TRBJ1-1; possible D gene TRBD1, 6 bases. Germline assignment: CDR1 LNHNV and CDR2 YYDKDF (reference sequence). V gave up 6 bases and J gave up 1 base, with 12 bases separating them. The CDR3 spans 14 residues. The DNA of the CDR3 is TGTGCCACCAGGGACAGACGTTGGAACACTGAAGCTTTCTTT. Protein sequence: CATRDRRWNTEAFF.